Described below is a single T cell receptor beta chain sequence and its context. Its antigen is not known. Germline lookup yields CDR1 MNHEY and CDR2 SMNVEV (reference sequence). This CDR3 has 16 amino acids. The V segment lost 8 bases and the J segment 8 bases; nucleotides outside the gene matches: 12. 60 Vbeta and 13 Jbeta primers were used in PCR. Profiling relied on immunoSEQ multiplex PCR, and the TCRdb table lists in-frame clones only, not all of them. The sample holds roughly 150,000 clones, just under 80% seen once. The sample originates from a study of cytomegalovirus exposure and HLA in healthy donors. At the level of the study: From HLA-typed donors, an early data release held tens of millions of unique TCRs. Study results and caveats: Usually a TCR sequence was rare, but some public TCRs were found in many donors.

J is TRBJ2-1 and V is TRBV27, with 13 bases lining up with TRBD2. What was sequenced was PBMCs. The clonotype was recovered from a man in his thirties or forties in good health and CMV-seronegative. The CDR3 nucleotides read TGTGCCAGCCGCACACTAGCGGGAGGGCCTATGCATGAGCAGTTCTTC. Translation: CASRTLAGGPMHEQFF.